The clone carrying this T cell receptor beta chain was recorded many times. The data derive from a study of HIV-infected patients and healthy controls. Around 500 ng RNA was reverse transcribed with alpha and beta constant-region primers. Each of the alpha and beta chains got its own library through chain-specific third strand synthesis with indices. MiXCR was run by TCRdb on the 5' RACE reads, yielding one entry per CDR3 protein. In the table there are about 15,000 distinct CDR3 sequences, roughly 7.7% of which are singletons. No cell fractionation was done, so the repertoire covers all unsorted peripheral blood T cells. This CDR3 region has 12 residues. CDR1 is SGHAT and CDR2 is FQNNGV in the germline V gene. V gave up 5 bases and J gave up 1 base, with 6 bases separating them.

The sample taken for sequencing was blood. This TCR derives from an adult in good health. The rearrangement joins TRBV11-2 to TRBJ2-7; no clear D gene. The CDR3 region has the DNA TGTGCCAGCAGCCAAACGTCCTACGAGCAGTACTTC. This sequence encodes CASSQTSYEQYF.